Following are 23 T cell receptor beta chains from one sample sequenced in a study of T cells in localized non-small cell lung cancer. Only in-frame clones appear in the TCRdb table, and some are missing; sequencing was by immunoSEQ multiplex PCR. The data show some 1,400 clones, with roughly 30% seen just once and roughly 8.5% held by the top ten. Specimen: lung tumor tissue, collected before any cancer treatment. The receptors stem from a male donor at least 60 years old with stage I squamous cell lung carcinoma.

V usage is TRBV14 and J usage is TRBJ2-1, with 8 bases lining up with TRBD2. Germline V CDR1 and CDR2: SGHDN, FVKESK. Trimming at V came to 1 base and at J to 15 bases, leaving 11 bases not matched to a gene. This CDR3 comprises 14 residues. The CDR3 DNA sequence: TGTGCCAGCAGCCAAGGGTCGGGAGGGAGGAGTATGTTCTTC. Translated: CASSQGSGGRSMFF.

CDR3 region: CASSPLNTEAFF. In DNA, the CDR3 is TGTGCCAGCTCACCACTGAACACTGAAGCTTTCTTT. V gene TRBV18 combines with J gene TRBJ1-1; D not resolved. The CDR3 loop spans 12 amino acids. V gave up 1 base and J gave up 0 bases, with 0 bases separating them. Per the germline V gene, CDR1 is KGHSH and CDR2 is LQKENI. Using reference TRBV18 and TRBJ1-1 for the parts outside the CDR3, the full variable domain is NAGVMQNPRHLVRRRGQEARLRCSPMKGHSHVYWYRQLPEEGLKFMVYLQKENIIDESGMPKERFSAEFPKEGPSILRIQQVVRGDSAAYFCASSPLNTEAFFGQGTRLTVV.

Only a few counts were recorded for this clone. The CDR3 reads CAPLTSRWENTEAFF. The CDR3 DNA is TGTGCCCCCCTTACGTCTCGGTGGGAAAACACTGAAGCTTTCTTT. V usage is TRBV6-7 and J usage is TRBJ1-1; D is ambiguous. TRBV6-7 is an ORF; its function is uncertain. This CDR3 region has 15 residues. V dropped 11 bases and J dropped 2 bases, with 21 bases sitting between them.

This clone is labeled large (0.1 to 1%). The V call is TRBV12-5, the J call TRBJ1-5; 7 bases are shared with TRBD1. There are 13 residues in the CDR3. The germline gives CDR1 LGHNT, CDR2 FRNRAP. CDR3 nucleotide sequence: TGTGCCAGCACCCGGGACAGCGATCAGCCCCAGCATTTT. This encodes CASTRDSDQPQHF.

CDR3 nucleotides: TGTGCCTGGAGCCTACGAGGACAGCCGAACACTGAAGCTTTCTTT. This encodes CAWSLRGQPNTEAFF. The rearrangement links TRBV30 to TRBJ1-1; the D gene is possibly TRBD1 (6 bases). Germline loops: CDR1 GTSNPN, CDR2 SVGIG (reference sequence). CDR3 length: 15 residues. Trimming shortened V by 3 bases and J by 1 base, and 15 bases separated the two germline ends.

This chain links TRBV25-1 with TRBJ2-7; D may match TRBD1 or TRBD2 (5 bases each). Germline CDR1 MGHDK, CDR2 SYGVNS. The CDR3 totals 14 residues. The germline V and J ends were trimmed by 4 bases and 5 bases, with 15 bases remaining between them. The CDR3 loop reads CASSVAGTLNEQYF. The CDR3 nucleotides are TGTGCCAGCAGTGTTGCCGGGACCCTCAACGAGCAGTACTTC.

Here the CDR3 reads CASKKGSEQFF. The CDR3 DNA is TGTGCCAGCAAGAAAGGGAGTGAGCAGTTCTTC. The chain employs TRBV6-7 and TRBJ2-1; maybe TRBD2 (5 bases). TRBV6-7 is designated an ORF whose function remains uncertain. The CDR3 runs to 11 residues. Trimming cost V 7 bases and J 9 bases, with 10 bases left between them.

By sample fraction, this clone is large. V usage is TRBV14 and J usage is TRBJ2-1; D is undetermined. V was shortened by 2 bases and J by 4 bases, with 6 bases between the two germline ends. CDR1 and CDR2 from the germline V gene are SGHDN and FVKESK. The CDR3 spans 13 residues. The CDR3 DNA is TGTGCCAGCAGCCAAAACTATTACAATGAGCAGTTCTTC. It encodes CASSQNYYNEQFF.

The chain uses TRBV11-3 and TRBJ1-5, with a possible D match to TRBD1 (5 bases). The V end lost 4 bases, the J end lost 5 bases, and 15 bases lay between the germline ends. This CDR3 has 15 residues. Germline V gene sequence: CDR1 SGHNT, CDR2 YENEEA. In DNA, the CDR3 is TGTGCCAGCAGCTGGGCGGGGGGGTTAGATCAGCCCCAGCATTTT. Translating it yields CASSWAGGLDQPQHF.

Here the CDR3 reads CSVDGGTNEQFF. CDR3 bases: TGCAGCGTTGACGGTGGAACCAATGAGCAGTTCTTC. The chain has TRBV29-1 and TRBJ2-1, with D uncertain. V shed 3 bases and J shed 6 bases, with 9 bases lying between them. The CDR3 is 12 residues long. Germline lookup yields CDR1 SQVTM and CDR2 ANQGSEA.

The V and J genes are TRBV11-3 and TRBJ2-7; 9 nucleotides agree with TRBD1. The V gene's germline CDR1 is SGHNT and CDR2 YENEEA. V gave up 5 bases and J gave up 2 bases; unmatched junction bases: 4. The CDR3 consists of 14 residues. CDR3 amino acids: CASSRDRATYEQYF. As DNA, the CDR3 is TGTGCCAGCAGCCGGGACAGGGCAACCTACGAGCAGTACTTC.

The chain has TRBV6-8 and TRBJ1-2; D not resolved. The CDR3 runs to 13 residues. CDR1 MNHGY and CDR2 SAAAGT come from the germline V gene. Trimming left V 5 bases short and J 8 bases short, with 15 bases between. The CDR3 sequence is CASSDLYVGGYTF. CDR3 in DNA: TGTGCCAGCAGTGATCTCTACGTTGGAGGCTACACCTTC.

The chain has TRBV7-4 and TRBJ1-1, with a possible D match to TRBD1 (6 bases). This CDR3 has 14 residues. The germline V gene encodes CDR1 SGHVT and CDR2 SQSDAQ. V was cut by 5 bases and J by 4 bases, with 14 bases left in between. The CDR3 region is CASSVQGGLTEAFF. The CDR3 nucleotides read TGTGCCAGCAGCGTCCAAGGGGGGCTCACTGAAGCTTTCTTT.

This clone was seen only a few times. The rearrangement links TRBV11-3 to TRBJ1-5; 8 bases map to TRBD1. Per germline, CDR1 SGHNT and CDR2 YENEEA. V trimming: 5 bases; J trimming: 4 bases; junction bases outside the gene matches: 4. This CDR3 has 14 residues. CDR3 sequence reads: CASSLRQGNQPQHF. CDR3 coding DNA: TGTGCCAGCAGCCTAAGACAGGGGAATCAGCCCCAGCATTTT.

V is TRBV18 and J is TRBJ2-1; weak D call: TRBD2 (6 bases). The length of the CDR3 is 15 residues. The V gene lost 2 bases and the J gene lost 8 bases, with 16 bases spanning the gap. Germline CDR1 is KGHSH and CDR2 is LQKENI. The CDR3 is CASSPGREARHEQFF. CDR3 nucleotide sequence: TGTGCCAGCTCACCAGGCAGGGAGGCCCGACATGAGCAGTTCTTC. The variable domain in full, with the rest retrieved from reference TRBV18 and TRBJ2-1, is NAGVMQNPRHLVRRRGQEARLRCSPMKGHSHVYWYRQLPEEGLKFMVYLQKENIIDESGMPKERFSAEFPKEGPSILRIQQVVRGDSAAYFCASSPGREARHEQFFGPGTRLTVL.

The gene calls are TRBV30 and TRBJ1-1; D may be TRBD1 (6 bases). Trimming removed 1 base at V and 4 bases at J, with 7 bases between. In germline, CDR1 is GTSNPN, CDR2 SVGIG (reference sequence). The CDR3 loop spans 12 amino acids. CDR3 nucleotide sequence: TGTGCCTGGAGTGAGGGGGTCACTGAAGCTTTCTTT. Translating it yields CAWSEGVTEAFF. The full variable domain, completed using reference TRBV30 and TRBJ1-1, is SQTIHQWPATLVQPVGSPLSLECTVEGTSNPNLYWYRQAAGRGLQLLFYSVGIGQISSEVPQNLSASRPQDRQFILSSKKLLLSDSGFYLCAWSEGVTEAFFGQGTRLTVV.

This clone was seen a few times. V is TRBV6-8 and J is TRBJ1-1; TRBD1 aligns across 7 bases. V was pared by 1 base and J by 3 bases, with 14 bases of the junction left unmatched. The CDR3 consists of 18 residues. Germline V gives CDR1 MNHGY, CDR2 SAAAGT. The CDR3 here is CASSYYDFPGQSHTEAFF. The CDR3 DNA follows: TGTGCCAGCAGTTACTATGATTTCCCGGGACAGAGTCACACTGAAGCTTTCTTT.

On this clone itself: Owing to an unread or ambiguous base, the encoded residue is reported as X. CDR3 nucleotide sequence: TGTGCCAGCAGGGKCCGGGACAGGGGGGTCTCCGAGCAGTACTTC. This encodes CASRXRDRGVSEQYF. The chain employs TRBV9 and TRBJ2-7; 11 nucleotides align to TRBD1. The CDR3 consists of 15 residues. Germline values: CDR1 SGDLS, CDR2 YYNGEE. V was pared by 5 bases and J by 6 bases, with 10 bases of the junction left unmatched.

This clone has more than one count but fewer than ten. V and J are TRBV6-8 and TRBJ1-1; the D is unclear. The CDR3 is 16 amino acids. Trimming pared 5 bases from V and 0 bases from J, leaving 16 bases between. Germline-derived CDR1 and CDR2 are MNHGY and SAAAGT. The CDR3 sequence: CASSHGRSEVNTEAFF. CDR3 DNA: TGTGCCAGCAGTCACGGACGCTCGGAGGTGAACACTGAAGCTTTCTTT.

In its sample, this clone ranks as large. The CDR3: CASSTRQGEDEQFF. The DNA for the CDR3 is TGTGCCAGCAGCACTCGACAGGGGGAAGATGAGCAGTTCTTC. The rearrangement links TRBV11-3 to TRBJ2-1; 9 bases are shared with TRBD1. Germline V gives CDR1 SGHNT, CDR2 YENEEA. The CDR3 is made up of 14 amino acids. With 5 bases clipped from V and 8 bases from J, the junction kept 7 bases outside the gene matches.

In its sample, this clone was seen a few times. This sequence joins TRBV11-3 and TRBJ1-1; no reliable D call. V lost 0 bases and J 2 bases, leaving 7 bases between the germline ends. The CDR3 contains 14 residues. Germline V gene data show CDR1 as SGHNT and CDR2 as YENEEA. The CDR3: CASSLDGVNTEAFF. CDR3 coding DNA: TGTGCCAGCAGCTTAGATGGGGTAAACACTGAAGCTTTCTTT.

This clone is termed large. The chain recombines TRBV6-8 with TRBJ1-2; 9 bases fit TRBD1. Trimming took 7 bases from V and 4 from J; bases not matched to a gene: 10. The CDR3 consists of 15 residues. Germline CDR1 is MNHGY and CDR2 is SAAAGT. The CDR3 here is CASNSLQGASYGYTF. The CDR3 DNA sequence: TGTGCCAGCAACTCGCTACAGGGGGCCTCCTATGGCTACACCTTC.

V gene TRBV9 combines with J gene TRBJ1-1; tentative D call: TRBD1 (5 bases). Germline CDR1 and CDR2: SGDLS and YYNGEE. Trimming took off 4 bases at V and 1 base at J, with 11 bases between the two ends. The CDR3 is made up of 14 amino acids. CDR3 in amino acids: CASSPRGRNTEAFF. CDR3 DNA: TGTGCCAGCAGCCCTCGGGGCCGGAACACTGAAGCTTTCTTT. The whole variable domain, filled in from reference TRBV9 and TRBJ1-1, reads DSGVTQTPKHLITATGQRVTLRCSPRSGDLSVYWYQQSLDQGLQFLIQYYNGEERAKGNILERFSAQQFPDLHSELNLSSLELGDSALYFCASSPRGRNTEAFFGQGTRLTVV.